This T cell receptor beta chain was observed in a study of blood T cell repertoires in COVID-19. On the study more broadly: Collection of acute and convalescent COVID-19 samples took place in the United States, Italy and Spain. T cells, B-cell-depleted T cells, or PBMCs provided the cDNA or gDNA that served as material.

In the original analysis: The authors estimated nucleated cell counts from reference gene primer amplification. Only in-frame clones appear in the TCRdb table, and some are missing; sequencing was by immunoSEQ multiplex PCR. The V and J calls and clone size come from that table; D and trimming were worked out from the DNA. The data contain approximately 240,000 clones, 82% of them singletons. Trimming took off 5 bases at V and 9 bases at J, with 17 bases between the two ends. CDR3 length: 13 residues. Germline CDR1 and CDR2: SGHDT and YYEEEE. The TCR comes from a woman of 80 years or more with active or convalescent COVID-19. Sequencing was performed on peripheral blood. This chain joins TRBV5-6 and TRBJ2-5; tentative D call: TRBD1 (5 bases). The CDR3, as DNA: TGTGCCAGCAGTCCCCTTAGGACCAGGGCCCAGTACTTC. Translating it yields CASSPLRTRAQYF.